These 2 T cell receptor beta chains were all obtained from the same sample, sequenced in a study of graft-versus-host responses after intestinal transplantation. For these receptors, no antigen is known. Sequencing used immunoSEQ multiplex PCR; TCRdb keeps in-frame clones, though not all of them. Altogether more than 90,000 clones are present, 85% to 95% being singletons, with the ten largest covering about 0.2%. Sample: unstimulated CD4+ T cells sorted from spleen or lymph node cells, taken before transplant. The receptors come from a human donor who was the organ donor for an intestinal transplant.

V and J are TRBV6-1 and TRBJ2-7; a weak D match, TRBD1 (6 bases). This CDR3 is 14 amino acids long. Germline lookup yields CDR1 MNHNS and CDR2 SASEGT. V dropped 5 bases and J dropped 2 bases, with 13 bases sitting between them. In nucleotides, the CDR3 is TGTGCCAGCAGTAAGACAGGTCGGACCTACGAGCAGTACTTC. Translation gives CASSKTGRTYEQYF.

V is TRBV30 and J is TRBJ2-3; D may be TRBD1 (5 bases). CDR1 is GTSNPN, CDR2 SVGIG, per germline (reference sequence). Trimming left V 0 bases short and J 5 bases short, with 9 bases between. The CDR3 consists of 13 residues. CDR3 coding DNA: TGTGCCTGGAGTGTACAGGTCCAAGATACGCAGTATTTT. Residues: CAWSVQVQDTQYF.